The clone carrying this T cell receptor (beta chain) was recorded only once. Generated by immunoSEQ multiplex PCR, the TCRdb table keeps only in-frame clones and is missing some. The sample yields 600,000 to 900,000 clones, roughly 85% seen once. The data were taken from a study of shared T cell receptors in the human thymus. The CDR3 is 13 residues long. Between the trimmed V and J ends, which lost 0 bases and 6 bases, there was a span of 8 bases. Germline assignment: CDR1 SGHDN and CDR2 FVKESK. These data were likewise used in another study, on human thymus T cells. That investigation notes: Thymus specimens were resections from corrective heart surgery. An apparent bias in V and J gene usage was seen in thymic and blood repertoires. As related research reported, thymic repertoires overlapped highly among unrelated individuals.

J is TRBJ1-2 and V is TRBV14; D is undetermined. Sequenced material: thymocytes. This TCR was recovered from a girl under two years old with a congenital heart defect. The CDR3 DNA reads as TGTGCCAGCAGCCAAGACAGGTCGGATGGCTACACCTTC. Its translation is CASSQDRSDGYTF.